This T cell receptor (beta chain) is from a study of siplizumab effects on memory and regulatory T cells. Whole-study results and caveats: Naive or memory phenotype was unassignable for roughly 75-95% of proliferating CD4+ or CD8+ clones. For siplizumab cultures, the suppressive function of their proliferating Tregs was not confirmed.

The data were produced by immunoSEQ multiplex PCR, yet TCRdb's version contains in-frame clones alone and is incomplete. The table lists around 100,000 clones, about 94% of them singletons. A note on this clone: Its target is unknown.

This CDR3 contains 11 residues. The ends were cut back, 8 bases at V and 1 base at J, with 5 bases in the middle. CDR1 is MNHNS and CDR2 is SASEGT in the germline V gene. This rearrangement joins TRBV6-1 to TRBJ2-5; D call uncertain. This TCR came from a human donor in good health. The sequenced sample consisted of non-Treg CD4+ T cells sorted from blood. The CDR3 DNA follows: TGTGCCAGCGCGGTCCAAGAGACCCAGTACTTC. Translation: CASAVQETQYF.